This T cell receptor beta chain was profiled in a study of blood T cell repertoires in COVID-19. Study overall: Samples of COVID-19 (acute and convalescent) were obtained from the United States, Italy and Spain. From T cells, B-cell-depleted T cells, or PBMCs came the material, which was cDNA or gDNA.

The length of the CDR3 is 14 residues. CDR1 is SGDLS and CDR2 is YYNGEE in the germline V gene. Trimming cost V 0 bases and J 2 bases, with 6 bases left between them. Authors' methods: Reference gene primer amplification in the assay estimated nucleated cell counts. Measured with immunoSEQ multiplex PCR; TCRdb has only the in-frame clones, and not every one. V and J calls and clone size are those listed in that table; D and trimming were worked out from the DNA. The sample lists nearly 350,000 clones; 80% to 90% were seen once. During active infection, Seattle patients enrolled and were then monitored through disease. As regards this clone: Other DNA sequences in this sample translate to the same CDR3.

This TCR was sampled from a woman in her 50s with COVID-19, enrolled during active disease. The sample consisted of peripheral blood. The rearrangement uses TRBV9 and TRBJ1-5, with no clear D. The CDR3 is CASSVGGGNQPQHF. The CDR3 DNA reads as TGTGCCAGCAGCGTAGGAGGAGGCAATCAGCCCCAGCATTTT.